The clone carrying this T cell receptor beta chain has ten or more counts. Its target is unknown. CDR3 length equals 15 residues. V lost 1 base and J lost 1, with 13 bases in between. Germline-derived CDR1 and CDR2 are DFQATT and SNEGSKA (reference sequence). Regions amplified from RNA transcripts were the TCR beta CDR3 regions. The study used the HTBI primer set for a first-round RT-PCR of the TCR CDR3. MiXCR, applied by TCRdb to the multiplex PCR reads, yields one record per CDR3 protein. The sample carries about 200,000 distinct CDR3 sequences, 17% recorded once. This specimen belongs to a study of T cells in Graves' hyperthyroidism and ophthalmopathy. If no ophthalmopathy progression occurred within 18 months, Graves' hyperthyroidism was stable. It was uncontrolled infection, other autoimmune disease, pregnancy or lactation that excluded patients. Study results and limitations: Most clonotypes expanded in the thyroid (above 0.001) were also present in blood. Ophthalmopathy was identified by the model a median approximately six months ahead of onset.

This TCR was sampled from a woman in her fifties or sixties with Graves' hyperthyroidism. Material: blood. V is TRBV20-1 and J is TRBJ2-5; D might be TRBD1 or TRBD2, each matching 6 bases. As DNA, the CDR3 is TGCAGTGCTAGAGGGGGCAGGGGACTCCAAGAGACCCAGTACTTC. It translates to CSARGGRGLQETQYF.